Presented here are 20 T cell receptor beta chains from one specimen sequenced in a study of cytomegalovirus exposure and HLA in healthy donors. A multiplex PCR was run with 60 Vbeta primers and 13 Jbeta primers. The data were produced by immunoSEQ multiplex PCR, yet TCRdb's version contains in-frame clones alone and is incomplete. The top ten clones hold over 1.5% of a sample with 190,000 or so clones, less than 85% of them seen once. The sample was PBMCs. These receptors were taken from a girl aged 10-17 years in good health and CMV-seropositive.

This chain uses TRBV7-7 with TRBJ2-7; a possible D gene is TRBD1 (5 bases). Germline V gene sequence: CDR1 SSHAT, CDR2 FNYEAQ (reference sequence). The CDR3 extends over 14 amino acids. V lost 1 base and J lost 3, with 10 bases in between. CDR3 bases: TGTGCCAGCAGCTTAGTCCCGGACAACTACGAGCAGTACTTC. Protein sequence: CASSLVPDNYEQYF. The whole variable domain, filled in from reference TRBV7-7 and TRBJ2-7, reads GAGVSQSPRYKVTKRGQDVTLRCDPISSHATLYWYQQALGQGPEFLTYFNYEAQPDKSGLPSDRFSAERPEGSISTLTIQRTEQRDSAMYRCASSLVPDNYEQYFGPGTRLTVT.

The chain couples TRBV6-1 to TRBJ1-6, with a tentative D call TRBD1 (5 bases). CDR1 is MNHNS and CDR2 is SASEGT in the germline V gene. This CDR3 has 16 residues. The ends were cut back, 2 bases at V and 2 bases at J, with 10 bases in the middle. The CDR3 nucleotides read TGTGCCAGCAGTGAACGGATGGGGCCCTATAATTCACCCCTCCACTTT. Translated: CASSERMGPYNSPLHF.

This chain connects TRBV6-1 to TRBJ2-6; possibly TRBD1 for D (5 bases). CDR3 length equals 15 residues. V was shortened by 3 bases and J by 6 bases, with 12 bases between the two germline ends. Germline V gene lookup returns CDR1 MNHNS and CDR2 SASEGT. Here the CDR3 DNA reads TGTGCCAGCAGTGACGGCAGGGTAGTGGCCAACGTCCTGACTTTC. The encoded protein is CASSDGRVVANVLTF.

The J gene is TRBJ1-5, the V gene TRBV19, with 9 bases identical to TRBD1. Looked up from germline, CDR1 is LNHDA and CDR2 is SQIVND (reference sequence). There are 18 residues in the CDR3. V lost 7 bases and J lost 0; bases outside the gene matches: 13. This CDR3 reads CASTIKQGAGNSNQPQHF. For the CDR3, the DNA is TGTGCCAGTACCATAAAACAGGGGGCTGGGAATAGCAATCAGCCCCAGCATTTT.

The count of this clone is one. The V call is TRBV2, the J call TRBJ2-7; no clear D gene. V lost 4 bases and J 6 bases, leaving 7 bases between the germline ends. The germline V gene has CDR1 SNHLY and CDR2 FYNNEI. This CDR3 is built from 11 residues. In DNA form, the CDR3 reads TGTGCCAGCAGTGGTCTAGGCGAGCAGTACTTC. This translates into CASSGLGEQYF. Supplemented by reference TRBV2 and TRBJ2-7, the full variable domain reads EPEVTQTPSHQVTQMGQEVILRCVPISNHLYFYWYRQILGQKVEFLVSFYNNEISEKSEIFDDQFSVERPDGSNFTLKIRSTKLEDSAMYFCASSGLGEQYFGPGTRLTVT.

The rearrangement links TRBV4-3 to TRBJ2-7; no reliable D call. The germline V gene encodes CDR1 LGHNA and CDR2 YSLEER. V lost 1 base and J 2 bases, leaving 15 bases between the germline ends. CDR3 length: 16 amino acids. The CDR3 sequence: CASSQGAARIPYEQYF. CDR3 sequence (DNA): TGCGCCAGCAGCCAAGGTGCAGCCAGGATCCCCTACGAGCAGTACTTC.

This chain uses TRBV11-3 with TRBJ2-1; TRBD2 matches at 10 bases. The germline gives CDR1 SGHNT, CDR2 YENEEA. There are 15 residues in the CDR3. The J segment lost 8 bases and the V segment lost 6 bases, leaving 10 bases of the junction unmatched. The CDR3 reads CASRSGLATVDEQFF. The DNA for the CDR3 is TGTGCCAGCAGATCGGGACTAGCGACAGTAGATGAGCAGTTCTTC. Looking up the rest from reference TRBV11-3 and TRBJ2-1 gives the full variable domain: EAGVVQSPRYKIIEKKQPVAFWCNPISGHNTLYWYLQNLGQGPELLIRYENEEAVDDSQLPKDRFSAERLKGVDSTLKIQPAELGDSAVYLCASRSGLATVDEQFFGPGTRLTVL.

The rearrangement joins TRBV7-9 to TRBJ2-3; 8 nucleotides agree with TRBD1. CDR1 and CDR2 from the germline V gene are SEHNR and FQNEAQ (reference sequence). This CDR3 comprises 14 residues. V lost 4 bases and J lost 6; bases outside the gene matches: 6. CDR3 DNA: TGTGCCAGCAGCTCGACAGGGGACCTGGATACGCAGTATTTT. Translating it yields CASSSTGDLDTQYF.

This chain connects TRBV7-2 to TRBJ2-1; TRBD2 matches at 9 bases. The CDR3 spans 19 residues. J was trimmed by 1 base and V by 1 base; bases with no gene match: 11. Germline CDR1 reads SGHTA; CDR2 reads FQGNSA. The CDR3 region is CASSLVFGGGAGSYNEQFF. The CDR3 DNA reads as TGTGCCAGCAGCTTAGTTTTTGGCGGGGGGGCAGGGTCCTACAATGAGCAGTTCTTC.

V usage is TRBV4-3 and J usage is TRBJ2-6; a weak D match, TRBD2 (5 bases). V lost 0 bases and J 3 bases, leaving 9 bases between the germline ends. The CDR3 loop spans 16 amino acids. The germline gives CDR1 LGHNA, CDR2 YSLEER. The CDR3: CASSQEVGNGANVLTF. CDR3 DNA sequence: TGCGCCAGCAGCCAAGAGGTCGGGAATGGGGCCAACGTCCTGACTTTC.

The chain's CDR3 is CASSQDYDSDYGYTF. The CDR3 nucleotides read TGCGCCAGCAGCCAAGACTACGACAGCGACTATGGCTACACCTTC. The chain uses TRBV4-1 and TRBJ1-2; perhaps TRBD1 as D (5 bases). The CDR3 has 15 residues. Deletions cut 0 bases from V and 3 bases from J, with 11 bases between. Germline V gives CDR1 MGHRA, CDR2 YSYEKL.

The table lists this clone with a count of one. The chain recombines TRBV11-3 with TRBJ1-1, with D perhaps TRBD1 (5 bases). Germline CDR1 and CDR2: SGHNT and YENEEA. The CDR3 contains 14 residues. V was cut by 7 bases and J by 1 base, with 13 bases left in between. The CDR3 loop reads CASTLSGQNTEAFF. The CDR3 nucleotides are TGTGCCAGCACTCTGTCAGGACAGAACACTGAAGCTTTCTTT.

This chain links TRBV29-1 with TRBJ2-3; TRBD2 aligns across 7 bases. The CDR3 runs 13 residues. Germline trimming cut 8 bases from V and 3 bases from J; bases unmatched to any gene: 8. The germline V gene has CDR1 SQVTM and CDR2 ANQGSEA. The CDR3 sequence is CSFRLAPTDTQYF. The CDR3 DNA reads as TGCAGCTTCAGACTAGCTCCAACAGATACGCAGTATTTT.

V and J are TRBV6-5 and TRBJ2-5; TRBD2 agrees at 7 bases. Germline CDR1 reads MNHEY; CDR2 reads SVGAGI. There are 15 residues in the CDR3. V lost 2 bases and J lost 2; bases outside the gene matches: 5. CDR3 coding DNA: TGTGCCAGCAGTTACGGGGGGGTAGGGCAAGAGACCCAGTACTTC. As protein: CASSYGGVGQETQYF.

Only one count was recorded for this clone. V usage is TRBV7-8 and J usage is TRBJ1-2; TRBD1 is a possible D gene (5 bases). Germline V gene lookup returns CDR1 SGHVS and CDR2 FQNEAQ. V lost 5 bases and J 6 bases, leaving 19 bases between the germline ends. The CDR3 totals 15 residues. CDR3 bases: TGTGCCAGCAGCCTAAAACGCCAGGGTTCCGATGGCTACACCTTC. Translating it yields CASSLKRQGSDGYTF.

V gene TRBV7-2 combines with J gene TRBJ2-2; tentative D call: TRBD1 (5 bases). CDR1 is SGHTA and CDR2 is FQGNSA in the germline V gene. V was pared by 0 bases and J by 4 bases, with 9 bases between. This CDR3 has 15 amino acids. In DNA form, the CDR3 reads TGTGCCAGCAGCTTAGCGGGGCTCGGCACCGGGGAGCTGTTTTTT. Protein sequence: CASSLAGLGTGELFF.

The genes are TRBV10-3 and TRBJ2-7; possible D gene TRBD1, 6 bases. With 2 bases removed from V and 5 bases from J, the gap between germline ends came to 16 bases. This CDR3 has 15 amino acids. Looked up from germline, CDR1 is ENHRY and CDR2 is SYGVKD. This CDR3 reads CAISEGGGLTHEQYF. As DNA, the CDR3 is TGTGCCATCAGTGAGGGGGGCGGTCTGACGCACGAGCAGTACTTC.

The V and J genes are TRBV7-9 and TRBJ2-7; TRBD2 matches 10 bases. The V gene end was trimmed by 4 bases and the J gene end by 7 bases; junction bases not matched to a gene: 10. Germline V CDR1 and CDR2: SEHNR, FQNEAQ (reference sequence). The CDR3 loop spans 15 amino acids. The chain's CDR3 is CASSSQAGGLDEQYF. The CDR3 DNA sequence: TGTGCCAGCAGCTCTCAAGCGGGGGGGCTAGATGAGCAGTACTTC.

The chain recombines TRBV9 with TRBJ1-1; TRBD1 is a possible D gene (6 bases). The V gene's germline CDR1 is SGDLS and CDR2 YYNGEE. This CDR3 region has 13 residues. The germline V and J ends were trimmed by 3 bases and 5 bases, with 11 bases remaining between them. CDR3 nucleotides: TGTGCCAGCAGCGAAGGGGGGGGGACTGAAGCTTTCTTT. Its protein product is CASSEGGGTEAFF.

The V call is TRBV30, the J call TRBJ2-3; 7 bases fit TRBD2. The CDR3 is made up of 14 amino acids. With 1 base clipped from V and 1 base from J, the junction kept 2 bases outside the gene matches. CDR1 and CDR2 (germline): GTSNPN, SVGIG (reference sequence). The CDR3 region has the DNA TGTGCCTGGAGTGGAAGCGGGGGCACAGATACGCAGTATTTT. Protein product: CAWSGSGGTDTQYF.